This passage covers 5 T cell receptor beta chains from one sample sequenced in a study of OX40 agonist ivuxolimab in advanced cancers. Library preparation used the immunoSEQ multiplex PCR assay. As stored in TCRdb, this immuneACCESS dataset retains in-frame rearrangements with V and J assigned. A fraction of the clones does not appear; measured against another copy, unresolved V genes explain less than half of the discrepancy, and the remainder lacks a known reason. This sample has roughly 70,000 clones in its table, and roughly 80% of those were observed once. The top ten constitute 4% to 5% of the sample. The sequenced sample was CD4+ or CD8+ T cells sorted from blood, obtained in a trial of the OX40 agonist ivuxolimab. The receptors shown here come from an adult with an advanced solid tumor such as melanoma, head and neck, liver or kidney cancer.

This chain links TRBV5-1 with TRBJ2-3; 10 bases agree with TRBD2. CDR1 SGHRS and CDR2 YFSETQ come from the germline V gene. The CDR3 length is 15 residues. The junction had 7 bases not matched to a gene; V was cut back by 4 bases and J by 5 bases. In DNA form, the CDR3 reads TGCGCCAGCAGCCAAGCACTAGCGGGACGAGATACGCAGTATTTT. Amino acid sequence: CASSQALAGRDTQYF.

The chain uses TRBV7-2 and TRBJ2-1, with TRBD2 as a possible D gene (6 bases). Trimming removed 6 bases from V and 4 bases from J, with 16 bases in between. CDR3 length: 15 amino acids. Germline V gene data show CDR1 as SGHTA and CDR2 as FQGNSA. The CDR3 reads CASSPSSASYNEQFF. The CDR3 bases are TGTGCCAGCAGTCCCTCTAGCGCCTCGTACAATGAGCAGTTCTTC.

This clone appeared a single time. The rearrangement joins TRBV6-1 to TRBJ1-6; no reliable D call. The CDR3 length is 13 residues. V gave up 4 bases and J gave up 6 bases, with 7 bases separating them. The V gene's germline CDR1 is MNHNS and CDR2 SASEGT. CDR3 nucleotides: TGTGCCAGCAGTGTGGGCGCTAATTCACCCCTCCACTTT. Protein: CASSVGANSPLHF.

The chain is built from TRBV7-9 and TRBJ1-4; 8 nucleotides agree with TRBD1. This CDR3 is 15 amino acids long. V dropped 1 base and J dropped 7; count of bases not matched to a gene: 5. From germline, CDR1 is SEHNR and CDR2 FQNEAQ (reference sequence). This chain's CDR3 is CASSLGTGYGEKLFF. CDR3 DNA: TGTGCCAGCAGCTTAGGGACAGGGTACGGTGAAAAACTGTTTTTT.

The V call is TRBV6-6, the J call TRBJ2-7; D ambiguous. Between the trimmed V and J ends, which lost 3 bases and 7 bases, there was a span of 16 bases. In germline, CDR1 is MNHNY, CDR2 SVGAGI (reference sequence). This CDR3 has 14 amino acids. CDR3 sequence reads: CASSYQAPLREQYF. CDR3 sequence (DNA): TGTGCCAGCAGTTATCAGGCACCCCTTCGGGAGCAGTACTTC.